These 27 T cell receptor beta chains share one sample of origin, sequenced in a study of cytomegalovirus exposure and HLA in healthy donors. PCR amplification relied on 60 Vbeta primers (plus 13 Jbeta primers). The data were produced by immunoSEQ multiplex PCR, yet TCRdb's version contains in-frame clones alone and is incomplete. This table has 150,000 to 200,000 clones, approximately 80% appearing once. The sample comprised PBMCs. These receptors all come from a woman aged 25 to 39 in good health and CMV-seronegative.

The gene calls are TRBV5-1 and TRBJ1-5; D perhaps matches TRBD1 (5 bases). The CDR3 is 15 amino acids. The germline V and J ends were trimmed by 1 base and 1 base, with 9 bases remaining between them. Per the germline V gene, CDR1 is SGHRS and CDR2 is YFSETQ. In DNA, the CDR3 is TGCGCCAGCAGCTTGTCAGGGTCGAGCAATCAGCCCCAGCATTTT. Translating gives CASSLSGSSNQPQHF.

The chain carries TRBV19 and TRBJ2-1; 8 bases align to TRBD2. Germline V gene sequence: CDR1 LNHDA, CDR2 SQIVND (reference sequence). The ends lost 3 bases at V and 7 bases at J; junction bases unmatched: 5. The CDR3 is 14 residues long. CDR3 loop: CASSILAGTNEQFF. The CDR3 nucleotides are TGTGCCAGTAGTATTTTAGCGGGAACGAATGAGCAGTTCTTC.

This clone appeared a few times. The rearrangement joins TRBV7-9 to TRBJ2-5; D uncertain. This CDR3 region has 14 residues. The ends were cut back, 6 bases at V and 1 base at J, with 12 bases in the middle. The germline CDR1 and CDR2 sequences are SEHNR and FQNEAQ (reference sequence). CDR3 bases: TGTGCCAGCAGACGCCCTGCTAGCCAAGAGACCCAGTACTTC. Translated, it gives CASRRPASQETQYF.

The V and J genes are TRBV7-3 and TRBJ2-3, with D perhaps matching TRBD2 (5 bases). Germline CDR1 SGHTA, CDR2 FQGTGA. Deletions cut 5 bases from V and 3 bases from J, with 15 bases between. This CDR3 has 15 amino acids. This CDR3 is CASSPSGWTTDTQYF. The CDR3 nucleotides are TGTGCCAGCAGCCCATCCGGTTGGACTACAGATACGCAGTATTTT.

This chain uses TRBV5-1 with TRBJ2-7, with 7 bases aligning to TRBD1. Trimming at V came to 4 bases and at J to 0 bases, leaving 7 bases not matched to a gene. The CDR3 length is 15 residues. CDR1 is SGHRS, CDR2 YFSETQ, per germline. CDR3 DNA: TGCGCCAGCAGCCCCACCGGGACAGCCTCCTACGAGCAGTACTTC. It encodes CASSPTGTASYEQYF.

This clone was detected only a few times. The V and J genes are TRBV18 and TRBJ2-7; 8 bases map to TRBD2. Germline values: CDR1 KGHSH, CDR2 LQKENI. The V segment lost 4 bases and the J segment 4 bases; nucleotides outside the gene matches: 6. The CDR3 sequence is 14 residues long. The CDR3 sequence is CASSQGLGLYEQYF. CDR3 bases: TGTGCCAGCTCACAGGGACTAGGTCTATACGAGCAGTACTTC.

The genes are TRBV9 and TRBJ2-1, with 13 bases lining up with TRBD2. This CDR3 contains 20 residues. V was pared by 4 bases and J by 0 bases, with 13 bases of the junction left unmatched. CDR1 and CDR2 from the germline V gene are SGDLS and YYNGEE. The CDR3 DNA sequence: TGTGCCAGCAGCCGTCCACTAGCGGGAGGGCCAAGGGGCTCCTACAATGAGCAGTTCTTC. Translating gives CASSRPLAGGPRGSYNEQFF.

J is TRBJ1-5 and V is TRBV19; 8 nucleotides match TRBD1. The CDR3 has 15 amino acids. V lost 5 bases, J lost 2 bases, and 5 bases stayed unmatched. Looked up from germline, CDR1 is LNHDA and CDR2 is SQIVND (reference sequence). This chain's CDR3 is CASSPDRVGNQPQHF. CDR3 DNA sequence: TGTGCCAGTAGTCCGGACAGGGTCGGCAATCAGCCCCAGCATTTT.

This chain connects TRBV7-3 to TRBJ2-1; 9 bases match TRBD1. The CDR3 is made up of 15 amino acids. The germline CDR1 and CDR2 sequences are SGHTA and FQGTGA. V lost 3 bases to trimming and J lost 0 bases; unmatched junction nucleotides: 0. This CDR3 is CASSLDRGSYNEQFF. The CDR3 DNA reads as TGTGCCAGCAGCTTGGACAGGGGCTCCTACAATGAGCAGTTCTTC.

This chain connects TRBV6-4 to TRBJ1-1; the D is unclear. Per germline, CDR1 MRHNA and CDR2 SNTAGT. The V and J ends lost 6 bases and 4 bases respectively, with 15 bases between them. The CDR3 covers 14 residues. CDR3 bases: TGTGCCAGCAGCATCTACCCGGGTGTCACTGAAGCTTTCTTT. This codes for CASSIYPGVTEAFF.

The J gene is TRBJ2-2, the V gene TRBV12-5; no clear D gene. V lost 5 bases and J lost 1, with 5 bases in between. Per the germline V gene, CDR1 is LGHNT and CDR2 is FRNRAP. CDR3 size: 13 residues. CDR3 in DNA: TGTGCTAGTGGTCGAGGGAACACCGGGGAGCTGTTTTTT. Protein product: CASGRGNTGELFF.

The chain links TRBV10-3 to TRBJ2-7; 12 nucleotides match TRBD2. This CDR3 comprises 16 residues. Germline CDR1 is ENHRY and CDR2 is SYGVKD. V trimming: 3 bases; J trimming: 2 bases; junction bases outside the gene matches: 5. CDR3 bases: TGTGCCATCAGTGAAGTGCTAGCGGGAGGGGCCTACGAGCAGTACTTC. Translated: CAISEVLAGGAYEQYF.

The chain has TRBV7-2 and TRBJ1-2; D perhaps matches TRBD1 (6 bases). This CDR3 contains 13 residues. Germline V CDR1 and CDR2: SGHTA, FQGNSA. The V and J ends lost 2 bases and 5 bases respectively, with 9 bases between them. The CDR3 is CASSLPGQYGYTF. CDR3 in DNA: TGTGCCAGCAGCTTACCCGGACAGTATGGCTACACCTTC.

CDR3: CASSRHSLDRGLSDGYTF. The CDR3 bases are TGTGCCAGCAGCCGCCATTCCCTTGACAGGGGGCTAAGTGATGGCTACACCTTC. The chain links TRBV9 to TRBJ1-2; 10 bases are a match to TRBD1. Unmatched junction bases numbered 18, after V lost 4 bases and J lost 6 bases. CDR3 length: 18 residues. In germline, CDR1 is SGDLS, CDR2 YYNGEE.

The CDR3 region has the DNA TGTGCCAGCAGTTTAGCGGGAGGACCCTACGAGCAGTACTTC. Encoded protein: CASSLAGGPYEQYF. The V and J genes are TRBV7-3 and TRBJ2-7; 10 bases are a match to TRBD2. The junction had 4 bases not matched to a gene; V was cut back by 6 bases and J by 2 bases. This CDR3 contains 14 residues. Germline V lookup: CDR1 SGHTA, CDR2 FQGTGA.

This chain joins TRBV5-1 and TRBJ2-1; 9 nucleotides agree with TRBD1. With 0 bases clipped from V and 4 bases from J, the junction kept 5 bases outside the gene matches. The CDR3 has 16 amino acids. Germline CDR1 is SGHRS and CDR2 is YFSETQ. CDR3 DNA sequence: TGCGCCAGCAGCTTGGTCGACAGGGGGGCGTACAATGAGCAGTTCTTC. Translation gives CASSLVDRGAYNEQFF. The full variable domain, its missing parts supplied by reference TRBV5-1 and TRBJ2-1, is KAGVTQTPRYLIKTRGQQVTLSCSPISGHRSVSWYQQTPGQGLQFLFEYFSETQRNKGNFPGRFSGRQFSNSRSEMNVSTLELGDSALYLCASSLVDRGAYNEQFFGPGTRLTVL.

The chain joins TRBV27 to TRBJ2-1; 9 nucleotides agree with TRBD2. Germline CDR1 and CDR2: MNHEY and SMNVEV (reference sequence). This CDR3 has 17 residues. Unmatched junction bases numbered 13, after V lost 2 bases and J lost 8 bases. CDR3: CASSLLLGGGALDEQFF. DNA of the CDR3: TGTGCCAGCAGTTTACTGTTGGGCGGGGGGGCACTGGATGAGCAGTTCTTC.

V and J are TRBV6-6 and TRBJ1-4; 9 nucleotides align to TRBD1. V trimming: 6 bases; J trimming: 1 base; junction bases outside the gene matches: 6. The CDR3 loop spans 16 amino acids. CDR1 is MNHNY and CDR2 is SVGAGI in the germline V gene (reference sequence). This CDR3 is CASRDGTGKTNEKLFF. The DNA of the CDR3 is TGTGCCAGCAGAGACGGGACAGGGAAAACTAATGAAAAACTGTTTTTT.

This clone was found a few times. This chain joins TRBV5-1 and TRBJ2-5, with a tentative D call TRBD2 (5 bases). The DNA end is a closer match to TRBJ2-7, so the J assignment may be wrong. The germline V gene has CDR1 SGHRS and CDR2 YFSETQ. The CDR3 is 13 amino acids. The CDR3 protein is CASRDLASYEQYF. CDR3 in DNA: TGCGCCAGCAGGGACTTGGCATCCTACGAGCAGTACTTC.

The chain uses TRBV4-1 and TRBJ1-2, with D maybe TRBD1 (6 bases). This CDR3 has 13 residues. CDR1 and CDR2 (germline): MGHRA, YSYEKL. V was clipped by 2 bases and J by 4 bases, with 8 bases between them. In DNA, the CDR3 is TGCGCCAGCAGCCAAATCAGGGGCTATGGCTACACCTTC. Protein sequence: CASSQIRGYGYTF.

The CDR3 nucleotides read TGTGCCAGTAGTATATTAGGCAGGGGGACTCCGTCGGATGAGCAGTTCTTC. This gives the protein CASSILGRGTPSDEQFF. The rearrangement joins TRBV19 to TRBJ2-1; the D gene is possibly TRBD1 (7 bases). Germline CDR1 reads LNHDA; CDR2 reads SQIVND (reference sequence). V was trimmed by 2 bases and J by 8 bases, leaving 22 bases between them. The CDR3 is 17 amino acids.

The rearrangement joins TRBV28 to TRBJ2-5, with D possibly being TRBD1 (5 bases). CDR1 is MDHEN and CDR2 is SYDVKM in the germline V gene. The CDR3 contains 13 residues. V lost 6 bases and J 1 base, leaving 9 bases between the germline ends. For the CDR3, the DNA is TGTGCCAGCAGCCTCGACAGCCAAGAGACCCAGTACTTC. Its protein is CASSLDSQETQYF.

V gene TRBV7-2 combines with J gene TRBJ2-3; 9 bases are shared with TRBD2. Germline lookup yields CDR1 SGHTA and CDR2 FQGNSA. The ends lost 2 bases at V and 4 bases at J; junction bases unmatched: 10. The CDR3 runs to 17 residues. The CDR3 loop reads CASSLYPLAGRADTQYF. For the CDR3, the DNA is TGTGCCAGCAGCTTATACCCCCTAGCGGGAAGGGCAGATACGCAGTATTTT.

The chain combines TRBV18 with TRBJ1-1; D remains unclear. V lost 3 bases and J 5 bases, leaving 22 bases between the germline ends. The CDR3 runs 17 residues. In germline, CDR1 is KGHSH, CDR2 LQKENI. CDR3: CASSPLTARLGSTEAFF. The CDR3 bases are TGTGCCAGCTCACCCTTGACGGCCCGACTTGGTTCTACTGAAGCTTTCTTT.

J is TRBJ2-7 and V is TRBV5-1, with TRBD1 matching over 8 bases. The CDR3 has 14 amino acids. J gave up 5 bases and V 3 bases, and 7 bases lay outside the gene matches. The germline gives CDR1 SGHRS, CDR2 YFSETQ. The CDR3 sequence: CASSSDREADEQYF. For the CDR3, the DNA is TGCGCCAGCAGCTCGGACAGGGAAGCGGACGAGCAGTACTTC.

The chain has TRBV10-2 and TRBJ2-5; D call uncertain. V was pared by 6 bases and J by 5 bases, with 16 bases between. Germline V lookup: CDR1 WSHSY, CDR2 SAAADI. CDR3 length equals 14 residues. The CDR3 bases are TGCGCCAGCAGCCCCGTTGGGCCTTCGGAGACCCAGTACTTC. Residues: CASSPVGPSETQYF.

The J gene is TRBJ2-1, the V gene TRBV19; TRBD2 agrees at 12 bases. V was clipped by 9 bases and J by 4 bases; unmatched bases: 10. From germline, CDR1 is LNHDA and CDR2 SQIVND (reference sequence). CDR3 length equals 16 residues. CDR3 in DNA: TGTGCCAGCACCCGACTAGCGGGGGCCAGATACAATGAGCAGTTCTTC. The encoded protein is CASTRLAGARYNEQFF.